Only a few counts were recorded for the clone carrying this T cell receptor (beta chain). Its specificity is not known. The sample comes from a study of T cell repertoires in cytomegalovirus infection. V lost 8 bases and J lost 5; bases outside the gene matches: 10. The length of the CDR3 is 15 residues. Germline V lookup: CDR1 MNHGY, CDR2 SAAAGT. TCRdb recomputed calls from the reads with MiXCR, one row per CDR3 protein. This sample carries 250,000 to 300,000 distinct CDR3 sequences, 20% to 25% of them seen once, and the ten largest clones take approximately 19%. Study-wide points: The ex vivo response was dominated by HLA-C-restricted CMV-specific TCR beta clonotypes.

The source was cultured PBMCs, collected from culture after CMV antigen stimulation. The chain has TRBV6-8 and TRBJ2-5; TRBD1 aligns across 11 bases. This sequence was found in a human donor in good health (CMV status not recorded). Some clones in this sample may be carry-over from other donors' samples. CDR3 amino acids: CASAKSGTGGETQYF. DNA of the CDR3: TGTGCCAGCGCCAAATCCGGGACAGGGGGTGAGACCCAGTACTTC.